This T cell receptor beta chain was documented in a study of PD-1 and CTLA-4 blockade in melanoma. TCRdb's table, derived via immunoSEQ multiplex PCR, lists solely in-frame clones and lacks some. Among roughly 30,000 clones listed, 91% were seen once. The input for sequencing was CD8+ T cells from peripheral blood, taken from a patient given anti-PD-1 treatment. The receptor's source is a human donor with melanoma.

DNA for the CDR3: TGTGCCAGCAGCCTGCCAGGGCACGAGCAGTACTTC. Its protein product is CASSLPGHEQYF. The chain combines TRBV7-8 with TRBJ2-7; weak D call: TRBD1 (5 bases). The CDR3 is 12 amino acids. V was trimmed by 5 bases and J by 5 bases, leaving 10 bases between them. Looked up from germline, CDR1 is SGHVS and CDR2 is FQNEAQ.